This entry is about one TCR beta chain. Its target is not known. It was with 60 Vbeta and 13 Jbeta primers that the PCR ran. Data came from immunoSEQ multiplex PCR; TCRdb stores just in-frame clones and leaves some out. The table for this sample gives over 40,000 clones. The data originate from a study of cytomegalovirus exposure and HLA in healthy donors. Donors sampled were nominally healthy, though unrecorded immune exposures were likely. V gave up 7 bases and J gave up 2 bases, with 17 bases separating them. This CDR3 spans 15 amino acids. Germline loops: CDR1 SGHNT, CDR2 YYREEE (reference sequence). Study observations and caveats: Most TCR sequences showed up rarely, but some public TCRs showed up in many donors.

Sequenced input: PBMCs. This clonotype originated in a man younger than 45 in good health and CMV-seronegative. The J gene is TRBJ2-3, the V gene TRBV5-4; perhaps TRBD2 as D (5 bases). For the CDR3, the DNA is TGTGCCAGCCGACTAACAGAGCGCATCACAGATACGCAGTATTTT. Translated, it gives CASRLTERITDTQYF. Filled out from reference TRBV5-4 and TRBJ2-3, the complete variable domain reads ETGVTQSPTHLIKTRGQQVTLRCSSQSGHNTVSWYQQALGQGPQFIFQYYREEENGRGNFPPRFSGLQFPNYSSELNVNALELDDSALYLCASRLTERITDTQYFGPGTRLTVL.